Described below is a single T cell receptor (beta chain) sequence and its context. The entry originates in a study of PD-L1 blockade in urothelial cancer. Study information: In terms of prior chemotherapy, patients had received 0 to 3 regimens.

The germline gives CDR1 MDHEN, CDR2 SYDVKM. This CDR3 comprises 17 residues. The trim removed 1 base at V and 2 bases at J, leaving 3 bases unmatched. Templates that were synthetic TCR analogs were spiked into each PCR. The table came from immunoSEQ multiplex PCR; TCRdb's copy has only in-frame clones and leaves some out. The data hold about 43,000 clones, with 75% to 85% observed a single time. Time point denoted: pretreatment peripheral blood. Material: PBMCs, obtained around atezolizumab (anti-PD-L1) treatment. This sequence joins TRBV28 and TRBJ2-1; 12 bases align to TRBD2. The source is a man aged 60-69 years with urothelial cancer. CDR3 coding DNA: TGTGCCAGCAGTTTATATGCTAGCGGGGGGGCCTACAATGAGCAGTTCTTC. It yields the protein CASSLYASGGAYNEQFF.